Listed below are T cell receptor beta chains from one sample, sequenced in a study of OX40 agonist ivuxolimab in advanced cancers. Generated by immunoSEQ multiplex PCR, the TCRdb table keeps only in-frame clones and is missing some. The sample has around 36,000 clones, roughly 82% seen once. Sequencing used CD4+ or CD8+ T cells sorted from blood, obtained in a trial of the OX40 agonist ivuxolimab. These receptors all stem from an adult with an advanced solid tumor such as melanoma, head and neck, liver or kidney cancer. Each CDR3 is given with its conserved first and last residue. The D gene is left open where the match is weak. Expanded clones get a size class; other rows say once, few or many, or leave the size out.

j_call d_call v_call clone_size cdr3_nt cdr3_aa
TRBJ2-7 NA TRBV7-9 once TGTGCCAGCAGCCCATGGGACGGCGACTCCTACGAGCAGTACTTC CASSPWDGDSYEQYF
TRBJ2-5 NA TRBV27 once TGTGCCAGCAGTTCGCGCAGGGAACCCAAGGAGACCCAGTACTTC CASSSRREPKETQYF
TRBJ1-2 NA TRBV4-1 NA TGCGCCAGCAGCCAAGGCCACGGCAGCTATGGCTACACCTTC CASSQGHGSYGYTF
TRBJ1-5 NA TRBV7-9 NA TGTGCCAGCAGCCCCGCGGGGTATAGCAATCAGCCCCAGCATTTT CASSPAGYSNQPQHF
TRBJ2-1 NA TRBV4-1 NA TGCGCCAGCAGCCAAGTGACTCTACAAAACTACAATGAGCAGTTCTTC CASSQVTLQNYNEQFF
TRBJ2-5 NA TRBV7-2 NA TGTGCCAGCAGCTTAGGGATTGGGGGGGCTGAGACCCAGTACTTC CASSLGIGGAETQYF
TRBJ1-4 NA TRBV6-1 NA TGTGCCAGCAGTGAGTTATGGGGGGAAGAGGAAAAACTGTTTTTT CASSELWGEEEKLFF
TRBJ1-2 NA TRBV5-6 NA TGTGCCAGCAGCACCCTGGACGGGGGAGTCGGGGGCTATGGCTACACCTTC CASSTLDGGVGGYGYTF
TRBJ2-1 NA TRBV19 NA TGTGCCAGTGGGAGCGGAGAAGGCTACAATGAGCAGTTCTTC CASGSGEGYNEQFF
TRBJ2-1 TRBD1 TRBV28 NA TGTGCCAGCATCGGCCCCCTACAGGGGACCTACAATGAGCAGTTCTTC CASIGPLQGTYNEQFF
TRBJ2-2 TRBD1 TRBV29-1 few TGCAGCGCGATCGACAGGGCCGGGGAGCTGTTTTTT CSAIDRAGELFF
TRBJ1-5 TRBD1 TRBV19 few TGTGCCAGTAGTATTGCGACAGGGGCACAGCCCCAGCATTTT CASSIATGAQPQHF
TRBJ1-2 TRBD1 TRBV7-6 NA TGTGCCAGCAGCAGAACAGGGGGATGGTATGGCTACACCTTC CASSRTGGWYGYTF
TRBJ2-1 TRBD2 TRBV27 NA TGTGCCAGCAGTTTTGTGGCGGGAGGGCCTTTCGGTGAGCAGTTCTTC CASSFVAGGPFGEQFF
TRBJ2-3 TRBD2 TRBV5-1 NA TGCGCCAGCAGCTTGGAGGGGATTAGCGGGGGCCTCACTAGCACAGATACGCAGTATTTT CASSLEGISGGLTSTDTQYF
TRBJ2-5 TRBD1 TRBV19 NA TGTGCCAGTAGTATAGATCTATACGGGGTCAGGGGGTCGGGTGAGACCCAGTACTTC CASSIDLYGVRGSGETQYF
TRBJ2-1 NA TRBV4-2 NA TGTGCCAGCAGCCAAGAGGCGGGAAGCTCCTACAATGAGCAGTTCTTC CASSQEAGSSYNEQFF
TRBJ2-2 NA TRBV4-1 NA TGCGCCAGCAGCCTCCTTATATCGGGAGCCCCCCCCGGGGAGCTGTTTTTT CASSLLISGAPPGELFF
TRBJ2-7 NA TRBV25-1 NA TGTGCCAGCAGCGTTGACCGCTACGAGCAGTACTTC CASSVDRYEQYF
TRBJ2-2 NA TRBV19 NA TGTGCCAGTAGTACCGCGACAGGGAGGGGGGAGCTGTTTTTT CASSTATGRGELFF
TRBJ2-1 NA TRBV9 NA TGTGCCAGCAGCGTAGAGGGTCTTAATGAGCAGTTCTTC CASSVEGLNEQFF
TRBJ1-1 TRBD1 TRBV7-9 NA TGTGCCAGCAGCGGGACAGGGGATACAAGGACTGAAGCTTTCTTT CASSGTGDTRTEAFF
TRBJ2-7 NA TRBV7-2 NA TGTGCCAGCAGCCATCCCGTGGAGGGTTCCTACGAGCAGTACTTC CASSHPVEGSYEQYF
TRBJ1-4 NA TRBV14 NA TGTGCCAGCAGCCAACAGAATGTAAATGAAAAACTGTTTTTT CASSQQNVNEKLFF
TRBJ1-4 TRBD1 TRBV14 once TGTGCCAGCAGCCAAGAGATTCAGGGGGCGAACGAAAAACTGTTTTTT CASSQEIQGANEKLFF
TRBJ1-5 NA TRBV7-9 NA TGTGCCAGCAGCTTACAGGCAGGGCCCCAGCATTTT CASSLQAGPQHF
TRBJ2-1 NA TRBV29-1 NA TGCAGCGGCGATTGGACTGGGGATGAGCAGTTCTTC CSGDWTGDEQFF